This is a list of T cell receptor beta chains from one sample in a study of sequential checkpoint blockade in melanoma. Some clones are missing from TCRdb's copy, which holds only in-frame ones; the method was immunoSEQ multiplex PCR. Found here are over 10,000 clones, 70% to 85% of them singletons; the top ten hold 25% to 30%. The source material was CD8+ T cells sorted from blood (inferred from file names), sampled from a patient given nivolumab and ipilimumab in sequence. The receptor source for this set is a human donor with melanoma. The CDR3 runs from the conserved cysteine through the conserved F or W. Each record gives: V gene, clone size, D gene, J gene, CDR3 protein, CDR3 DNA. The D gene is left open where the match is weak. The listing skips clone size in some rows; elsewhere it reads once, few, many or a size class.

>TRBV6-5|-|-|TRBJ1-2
CASSYGQNYGYTF
TGTGCCAGCAGTTATGGGCAGAACTATGGCTACACCTTC
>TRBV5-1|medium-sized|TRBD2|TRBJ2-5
CASSLGSSGEYF
TGCGCCAGCAGCTTGGGTTCTAGCGGAGAGTACTTC
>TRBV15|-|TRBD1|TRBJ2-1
CATSRHRGPYNEQFF
TGTGCCACCAGCAGACACAGGGGGCCGTACAATGAGCAGTTCTTC
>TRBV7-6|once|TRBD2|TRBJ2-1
CASSPGVAGHNEQFF
TGTGCCAGCAGCCCTGGGGTAGCGGGCCACAATGAGCAGTTCTTC
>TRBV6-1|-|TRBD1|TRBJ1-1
CASSSAGGFQAFF
TGTGCCAGCAGTTCGGCAGGGGGCTTCCAAGCTTTCTTT
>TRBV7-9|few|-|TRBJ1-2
CASSLGLRANYGYTF
TGTGCCAGCAGCTTAGGTCTCCGAGCTAACTATGGCTACACCTTC
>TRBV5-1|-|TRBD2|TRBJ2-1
CASSPWTSGNEQFF
TGCGCCAGCAGCCCTTGGACTAGCGGCAATGAGCAGTTCTTC
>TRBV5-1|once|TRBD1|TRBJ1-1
CASSADRVAFF
TGCGCCAGCAGCGCCGACAGGGTAGCTTTCTTT
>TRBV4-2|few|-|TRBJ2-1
CASSHLSGADNEQFF
TGTGCCAGCAGCCACCTTAGCGGAGCCGATAATGAGCAGTTCTTC
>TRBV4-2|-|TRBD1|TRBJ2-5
CASSPPGQAGETQYF
TGTGCCAGCAGCCCCCCTGGACAGGCTGGGGAGACCCAGTACTTC
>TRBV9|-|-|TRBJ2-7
CASSVGDSPTYEQYF
TGTGCCAGCAGCGTAGGTGATAGCCCCACCTACGAGCAGTACTTC
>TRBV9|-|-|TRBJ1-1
CASSGAGQGEAFF
TGTGCCAGCAGCGGTGCGGGTCAAGGGGAAGCTTTCTTT
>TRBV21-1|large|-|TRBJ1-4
CASSKRKSEKLFF
TGTGCCAGCAGCAAACGAAAAAGCGAAAAACTGTTTTTT
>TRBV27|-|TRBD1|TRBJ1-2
CASSRAVGGADGYTF
TGTGCCAGCAGCCGCGCCGTAGGGGGCGCGGATGGCTACACCTTC